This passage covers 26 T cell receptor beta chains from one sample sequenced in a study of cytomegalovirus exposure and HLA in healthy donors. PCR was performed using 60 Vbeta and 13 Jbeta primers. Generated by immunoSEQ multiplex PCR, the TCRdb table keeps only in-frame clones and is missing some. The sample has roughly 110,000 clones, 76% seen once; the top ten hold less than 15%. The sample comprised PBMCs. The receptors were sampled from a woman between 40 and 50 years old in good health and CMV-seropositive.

The CDR3 sequence: CASSQVAGLAFYNEQFF. The CDR3 nucleotides read TGCGCCAGCAGCCAAGTAGCGGGACTAGCGTTTTACAATGAGCAGTTCTTC. The gene calls are TRBV4-1 and TRBJ2-1; TRBD2 aligns across 10 bases. Germline assignment: CDR1 MGHRA and CDR2 YSYEKL. Trimming at V came to 1 base and at J to 4 bases, leaving 7 bases not matched to a gene. This CDR3 region has 17 residues.

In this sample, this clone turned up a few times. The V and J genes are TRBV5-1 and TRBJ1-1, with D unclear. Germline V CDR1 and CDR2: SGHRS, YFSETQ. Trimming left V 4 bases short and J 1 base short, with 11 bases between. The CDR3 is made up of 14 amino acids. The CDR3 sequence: CASSLEVRNTEAFF. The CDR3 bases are TGCGCCAGCAGCCTTGAGGTGAGGAACACTGAAGCTTTCTTT.

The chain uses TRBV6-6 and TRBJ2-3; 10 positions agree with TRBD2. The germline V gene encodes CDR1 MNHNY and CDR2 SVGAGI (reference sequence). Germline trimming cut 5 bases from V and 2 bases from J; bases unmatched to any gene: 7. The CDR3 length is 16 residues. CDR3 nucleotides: TGTGCCAGCAGTCAAACTAGCGGGACTTACACAGATACGCAGTATTTT. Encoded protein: CASSQTSGTYTDTQYF.

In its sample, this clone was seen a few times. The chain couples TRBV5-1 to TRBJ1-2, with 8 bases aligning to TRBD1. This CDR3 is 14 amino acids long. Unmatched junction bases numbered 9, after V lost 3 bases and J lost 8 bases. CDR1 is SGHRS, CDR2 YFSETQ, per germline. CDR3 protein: CASSSGTGTTGYTF. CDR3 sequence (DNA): TGCGCCAGCAGCTCAGGGACAGGAACTACCGGCTACACCTTC.

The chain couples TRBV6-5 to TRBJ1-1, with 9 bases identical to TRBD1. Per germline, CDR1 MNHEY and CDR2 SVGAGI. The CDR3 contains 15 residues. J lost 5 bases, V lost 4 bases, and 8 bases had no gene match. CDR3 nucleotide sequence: TGTGCCAGCAGTTTCGGGACAGGGCCGGGAACTGAAGCTTTCTTT. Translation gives CASSFGTGPGTEAFF.

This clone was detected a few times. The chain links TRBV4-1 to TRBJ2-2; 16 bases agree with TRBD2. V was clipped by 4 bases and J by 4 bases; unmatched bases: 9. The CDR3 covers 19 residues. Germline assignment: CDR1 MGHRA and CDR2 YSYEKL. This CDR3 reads CASSLTGLAGGRATGELFF. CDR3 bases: TGCGCCAGCAGCCTGACGGGACTAGCGGGGGGGAGGGCCACCGGGGAGCTGTTTTTT.

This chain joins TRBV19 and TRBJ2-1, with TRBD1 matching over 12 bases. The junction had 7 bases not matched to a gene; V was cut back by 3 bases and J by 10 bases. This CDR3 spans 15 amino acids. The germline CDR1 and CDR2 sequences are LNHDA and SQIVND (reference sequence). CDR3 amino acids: CASSIRGQGAGEQFF. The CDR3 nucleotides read TGTGCCAGTAGTATTCGGGGACAGGGGGCCGGGGAGCAGTTCTTC.

The CDR3 region is CASSETAGTANYGYTF. The CDR3 region has the DNA TGTGCCAGTAGTGAGACTGCAGGGACAGCTAACTATGGCTACACCTTC. This chain uses TRBV19 with TRBJ1-2; 7 positions agree with TRBD1. V lost 5 bases, J lost 0 bases, and 9 bases stayed unmatched. Germline V gives CDR1 LNHDA, CDR2 SQIVND (reference sequence). The CDR3 totals 16 residues. Filled out from reference TRBV19 and TRBJ1-2, the complete variable domain reads DGGITQSPKYLFRKEGQNVTLSCEQNLNHDAMYWYRQDPGQGLRLIYYSQIVNDFQKGDIAEGYSVSREKKESFPLTVTSAQKNPTAFYLCASSETAGTANYGYTFGSGTRLTVV.

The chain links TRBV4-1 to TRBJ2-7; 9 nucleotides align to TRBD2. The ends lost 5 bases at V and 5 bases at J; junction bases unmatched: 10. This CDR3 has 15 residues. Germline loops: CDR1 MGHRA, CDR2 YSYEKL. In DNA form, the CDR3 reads TGCGCCAGCAGCTTCACAGCGGGGGGCCTAAACGAGCAGTACTTC. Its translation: CASSFTAGGLNEQYF.

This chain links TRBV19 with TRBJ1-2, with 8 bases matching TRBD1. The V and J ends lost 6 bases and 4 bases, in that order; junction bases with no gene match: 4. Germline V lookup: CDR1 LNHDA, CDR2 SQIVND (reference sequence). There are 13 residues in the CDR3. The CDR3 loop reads CASRTGVVYGYTF. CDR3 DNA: TGTGCCAGTAGGACAGGGGTCGTCTATGGCTACACCTTC.

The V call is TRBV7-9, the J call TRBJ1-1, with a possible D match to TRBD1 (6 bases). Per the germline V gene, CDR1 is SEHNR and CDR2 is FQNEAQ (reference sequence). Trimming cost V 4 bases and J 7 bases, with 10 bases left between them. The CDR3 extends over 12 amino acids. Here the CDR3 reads CASSSYRDEAFF. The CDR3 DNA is TGTGCCAGCAGCTCTTACAGGGATGAAGCTTTCTTT.

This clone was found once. The CDR3 loop reads CASSPRLSGANVLTF. CDR3 DNA: TGTGCCAGCAGCCCGCGTCTCTCTGGGGCCAACGTCCTGACTTTC. The chain is built from TRBV7-7 and TRBJ2-6; unclear D gene. Trimming removed 5 bases at V and 0 bases at J, with 8 bases between. The V gene's germline CDR1 is SSHAT and CDR2 FNYEAQ (reference sequence). The CDR3 contains 15 residues. The whole variable domain, filled in from reference TRBV7-7 and TRBJ2-6, reads GAGVSQSPRYKVTKRGQDVTLRCDPISSHATLYWYQQALGQGPEFLTYFNYEAQPDKSGLPSDRFSAERPEGSISTLTIQRTEQRDSAMYRCASSPRLSGANVLTFGAGSRLTVL.

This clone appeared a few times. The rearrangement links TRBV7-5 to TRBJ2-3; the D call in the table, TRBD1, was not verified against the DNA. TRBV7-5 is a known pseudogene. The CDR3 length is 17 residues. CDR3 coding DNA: TGTGCCAGAAGGGCTTTAGGGGTGACAGAAGACACAGATACGCAGTATTTT. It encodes CARRALGVTEDTDTQYF.

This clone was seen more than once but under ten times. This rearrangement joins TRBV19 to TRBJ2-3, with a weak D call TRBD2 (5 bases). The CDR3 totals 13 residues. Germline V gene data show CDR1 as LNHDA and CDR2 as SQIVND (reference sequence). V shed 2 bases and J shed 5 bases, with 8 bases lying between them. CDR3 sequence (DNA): TGTGCCAGTAGTATAAGAGAGGGAGATACGCAGTATTTT. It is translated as CASSIREGDTQYF.

Here the CDR3 DNA reads TGTGCCACCAGCAGAGATTGGCCTCCCCTAGCCAAAAACATTCAGTACTTC. Its translation is CATSRDWPPLAKNIQYF. The chain couples TRBV15 to TRBJ2-4; D unclear. Germline V CDR1 and CDR2: LNHNV, YYDKDF (reference sequence). The CDR3 loop spans 17 amino acids. Trimming pared 0 bases from V and 0 bases from J, leaving 12 bases between.

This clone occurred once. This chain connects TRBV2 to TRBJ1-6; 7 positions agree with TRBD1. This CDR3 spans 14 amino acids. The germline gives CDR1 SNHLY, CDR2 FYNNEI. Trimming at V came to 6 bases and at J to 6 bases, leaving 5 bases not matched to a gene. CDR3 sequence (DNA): TGTGCCAGCAGCTCCGGGACAGCTAATTCACCCCTCCACTTT. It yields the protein CASSSGTANSPLHF.

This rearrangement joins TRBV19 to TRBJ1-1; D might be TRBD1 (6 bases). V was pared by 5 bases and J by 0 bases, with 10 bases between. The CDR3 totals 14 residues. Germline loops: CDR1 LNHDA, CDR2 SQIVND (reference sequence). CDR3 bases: TGTGCCAGTAGTTGGGGACACCTGAACACTGAAGCTTTCTTT. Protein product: CASSWGHLNTEAFF.

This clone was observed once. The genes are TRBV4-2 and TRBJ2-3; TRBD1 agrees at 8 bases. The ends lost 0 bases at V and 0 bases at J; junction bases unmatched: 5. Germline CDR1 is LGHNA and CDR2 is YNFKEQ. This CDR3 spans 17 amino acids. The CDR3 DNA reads TGTGCCAGCAGCCAAGAGAGGACAGGGCGAAGCACAGATACGCAGTATTTT. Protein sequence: CASSQERTGRSTDTQYF.

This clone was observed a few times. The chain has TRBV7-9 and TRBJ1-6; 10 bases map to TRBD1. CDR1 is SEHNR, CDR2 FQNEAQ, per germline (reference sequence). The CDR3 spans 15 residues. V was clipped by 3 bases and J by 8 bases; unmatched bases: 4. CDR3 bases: TGTGCCAGCAGCTTGACAGGGGGCTGGGATTCACCCCTCCACTTT. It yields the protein CASSLTGGWDSPLHF.

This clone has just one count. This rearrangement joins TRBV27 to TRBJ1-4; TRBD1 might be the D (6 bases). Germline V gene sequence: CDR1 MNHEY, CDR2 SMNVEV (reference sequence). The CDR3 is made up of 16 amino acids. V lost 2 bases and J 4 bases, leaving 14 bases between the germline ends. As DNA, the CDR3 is TGTGCCAGCAGTTTAAGGACAGCAGGGGATAATGAAAAACTGTTTTTT. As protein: CASSLRTAGDNEKLFF. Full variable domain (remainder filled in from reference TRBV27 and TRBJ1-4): EAQVTQNPRYLITVTGKKLTVTCSQNMNHEYMSWYRQDPGLGLRQIYYSMNVEVTDKGDVPEGYKVSRKEKRNFPLILESPSPNQTSLYFCASSLRTAGDNEKLFFGSGTQLSVL.

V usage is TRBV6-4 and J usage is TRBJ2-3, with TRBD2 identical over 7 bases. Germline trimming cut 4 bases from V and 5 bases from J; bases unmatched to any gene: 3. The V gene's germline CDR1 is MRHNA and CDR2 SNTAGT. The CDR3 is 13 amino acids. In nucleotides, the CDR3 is TGTGCCAGCAGTGCCGGGGGGATAGATACGCAGTATTTT. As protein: CASSAGGIDTQYF.

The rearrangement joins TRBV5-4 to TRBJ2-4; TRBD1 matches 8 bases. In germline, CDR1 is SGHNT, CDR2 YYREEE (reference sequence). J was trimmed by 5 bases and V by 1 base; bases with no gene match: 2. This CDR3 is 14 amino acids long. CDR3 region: CASSLTGGENIQYF. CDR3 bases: TGTGCCAGCAGCTTGACAGGGGGAGAAAACATTCAGTACTTC.

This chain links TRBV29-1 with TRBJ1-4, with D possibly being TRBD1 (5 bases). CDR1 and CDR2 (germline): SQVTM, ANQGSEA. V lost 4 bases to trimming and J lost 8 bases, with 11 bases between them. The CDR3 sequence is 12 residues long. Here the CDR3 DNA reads TGCAGCGTTGGACGGAGGGACGAAAAACTGTTTTTT. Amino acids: CSVGRRDEKLFF.

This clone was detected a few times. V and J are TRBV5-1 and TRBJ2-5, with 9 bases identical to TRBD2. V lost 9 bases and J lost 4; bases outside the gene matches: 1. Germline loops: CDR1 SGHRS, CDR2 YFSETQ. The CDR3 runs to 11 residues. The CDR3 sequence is CATAGGETQYF. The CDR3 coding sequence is TGCGCCACAGCGGGAGGAGAGACCCAGTACTTC.

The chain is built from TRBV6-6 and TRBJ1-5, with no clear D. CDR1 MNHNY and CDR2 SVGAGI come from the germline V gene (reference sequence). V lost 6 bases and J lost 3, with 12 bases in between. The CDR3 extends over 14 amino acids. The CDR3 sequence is CASSLSADNQPQHF. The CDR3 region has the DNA TGTGCCAGCAGCCTTTCAGCGGACAATCAGCCCCAGCATTTT.

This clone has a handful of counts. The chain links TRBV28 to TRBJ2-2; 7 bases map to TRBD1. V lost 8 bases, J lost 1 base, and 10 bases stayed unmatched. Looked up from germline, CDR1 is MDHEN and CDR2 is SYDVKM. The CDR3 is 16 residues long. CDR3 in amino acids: CASSPSGTENTGELFF. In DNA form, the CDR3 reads TGTGCCAGCTCCCCCTCCGGGACAGAGAACACCGGGGAGCTGTTTTTT.